Each of the 32 T cell receptor beta chains below was sequenced from the same sample in a study of shared clonotypes between healthy human individuals. Naivety among CD8 cells was defined by CD45RO negativity and positive CCR7 selection, thereby excluding terminally differentiated effector memory CD45RA+ cells. Method: immunoSEQ multiplex PCR; TCRdb's copy keeps in-frame clones and lacks some. The sample shows about 820,000 clones, 90% to 95% of them seen only once. Material: naive CD8+ T cells sorted from blood. These TCRs come from a man aged 25-45 years in good health.

This sequence joins TRBV7-9 and TRBJ2-1, with D perhaps assigned TRBD1 or TRBD2 (5 bases each). CDR3 size: 12 residues. Trimming pared 3 bases from V and 10 bases from J, leaving 10 bases between. The V gene's germline CDR1 is SEHNR and CDR2 FQNEAQ (reference sequence). The DNA for the CDR3 is TGTGCCAGCAGCTTCCCGGGACCAGAGCAGTTCTTC. Protein sequence: CASSFPGPEQFF.

The chain's CDR3 is CAWSRTSGRALDTQYF. The CDR3 region has the DNA TGTGCCTGGAGTCGTACTAGCGGGAGGGCCTTGGATACGCAGTATTTT. The chain employs TRBV30 and TRBJ2-3, with 13 bases aligning to TRBD2. CDR1 is GTSNPN and CDR2 is SVGIG in the germline V gene (reference sequence). J lost 6 bases, V lost 2 bases, and 8 bases had no gene match. The CDR3 length is 16 residues.

This chain connects TRBV6-1 to TRBJ2-7; D possibly corresponds to TRBD1 (6 bases). The germline V gene has CDR1 MNHNS and CDR2 SASEGT. The germline V and J ends were trimmed by 6 bases and 3 bases, with 21 bases remaining between them. The CDR3 extends over 16 amino acids. The CDR3 DNA follows: TGTGCCAGCAGCGAAACCCCAGGGGCTCCCTACTACGAGCAGTACTTC. This sequence encodes CASSETPGAPYYEQYF.

This chain uses TRBV28 with TRBJ1-5; 10 bases line up with TRBD1. V lost 6 bases to trimming and J lost 0 bases; unmatched junction nucleotides: 8. The CDR3 contains 17 residues. The germline gives CDR1 MDHEN, CDR2 SYDVKM. The CDR3: CASRPGQGFYSNQPQHF. The CDR3 DNA reads as TGTGCCAGCAGGCCGGGACAGGGGTTCTATAGCAATCAGCCCCAGCATTTT. The full variable domain, rest sourced from reference TRBV28 and TRBJ1-5, is DVKVTQSSRYLVKRTGEKVFLECVQDMDHENMFWYRQDPGLGLRLIYFSYDVKMKEKGDIPEGYSVSREKKERFSLILESASTNQTSMYLCASRPGQGFYSNQPQHFGDGTRLSIL.

The chain combines TRBV4-1 with TRBJ2-7, with D possibly being TRBD2 (5 bases). V lost 0 bases, J lost 2 bases, and 14 bases lay in between. Germline loops: CDR1 MGHRA, CDR2 YSYEKL. The CDR3 has 16 amino acids. CDR3 nucleotides: TGCGCCAGCAGCCAAGAAGGGCTAGCTGGGGCCTACGAGCAGTACTTC. This translates into CASSQEGLAGAYEQYF.

The chain links TRBV9 to TRBJ2-1; the D gene is possibly TRBD2 (6 bases). V lost 0 bases to trimming and J lost 12 bases, with 13 bases between them. Looked up from germline, CDR1 is SGDLS and CDR2 is YYNGEE. This CDR3 is built from 13 residues. CDR3 DNA: TGTGCCAGCAGCGTAGGGGGACTCACAGGGCAGTTCTTC. Residues: CASSVGGLTGQFF.

Concerning this clone itself: The same CDR3 can be traced to other DNA sequences in this sample. This rearrangement joins TRBV4-3 to TRBJ2-7; D unclear. V lost 1 base and J 1 base, leaving 8 bases between the germline ends. The CDR3 runs to 14 residues. The germline CDR1 and CDR2 sequences are LGHNA and YSLEER. The CDR3 sequence: CASSQAASSYEQYF. The DNA of the CDR3 is TGCGCCAGCAGCCAAGCGGCCAGTTCCTACGAGCAGTACTTC.

The rearrangement links TRBV28 to TRBJ1-4; D not certain. Germline CDR1 and CDR2: MDHEN and SYDVKM. The CDR3 contains 15 residues. V was shortened by 3 bases and J by 4 bases, with 12 bases between the two germline ends. The CDR3, as DNA: TGTGCCAGCAGTTTTATACAGCCGAGTAATGAAAAACTGTTTTTT. It is translated as CASSFIQPSNEKLFF.

The rearrangement uses TRBV6-5 and TRBJ1-1; a possible D gene is TRBD1 (5 bases). The CDR3 is 14 amino acids. Trimming took off 2 bases at V and 4 bases at J, with 11 bases between the two ends. Germline V gene sequence: CDR1 MNHEY, CDR2 SVGAGI. The CDR3 region has the DNA TGTGCCAGCAGTTACCAGGGCTTAGTCACTGAAGCTTTCTTT. Protein sequence: CASSYQGLVTEAFF.

Worth noting for this clone: The same CDR3 also results from other DNA sequences found in this sample. The genes are TRBV30 and TRBJ2-6; D is ambiguous. Per germline, CDR1 GTSNPN and CDR2 SVGIG (reference sequence). Trimming pared 0 bases from V and 0 bases from J, leaving 3 bases between. The CDR3 covers 14 residues. The CDR3 coding sequence is TGTGCCTGGAGTGTACACTCTGGGGCCAACGTCCTGACTTTC. Its translation: CAWSVHSGANVLTF.

V is TRBV6-4 and J is TRBJ1-4; TRBD1 agrees at 7 bases. The junction had 11 bases not matched to a gene; V was cut back by 8 bases and J by 8 bases. CDR3 size: 14 residues. Germline assignment: CDR1 MRHNA and CDR2 SNTAGT. This chain's CDR3 is CASRGQPYREKLFF. DNA for the CDR3: TGTGCCAGCCGGGGACAGCCATACCGCGAAAAACTGTTTTTT.

This chain joins TRBV6-1 and TRBJ2-1; no clear D. CDR1 and CDR2 (germline): MNHNS, SASEGT. This CDR3 comprises 13 residues. Trimming stripped 5 bases from V and 0 bases from J, with 5 bases between. CDR3 region: CASSLSSYNEQFF. The CDR3 region has the DNA TGTGCCAGCAGTCTAAGCTCCTACAATGAGCAGTTCTTC.

This chain connects TRBV4-3 to TRBJ2-2; D might be TRBD2 (6 bases). V was shortened by 2 bases and J by 2 bases, with 15 bases between the two germline ends. CDR3 length equals 17 residues. Germline assignment: CDR1 LGHNA and CDR2 YSLEER. The CDR3 bases are TGCGCCAGCAGCCAAATAGGGAGGACTACCAACACCGGGGAGCTGTTTTTT. Translated: CASSQIGRTTNTGELFF.

For this clone: This sample also contains other DNA sequences that code for the same CDR3. The V gene is TRBV2, the J gene TRBJ2-7; D call uncertain. Trimming shortened V by 7 bases and J by 3 bases, and 4 bases separated the two germline ends. The V gene's germline CDR1 is SNHLY and CDR2 FYNNEI. This CDR3 region has 10 residues. The DNA of the CDR3 is TGTGCCAGCATTAGCTACGAGCAGTACTTC. It translates to CASISYEQYF.

This chain uses TRBV15 with TRBJ2-1, with TRBD2 as a possible D gene (7 bases). Trimming removed 5 bases at V and 7 bases at J, with 21 bases between. The CDR3 consists of 16 residues. CDR1 and CDR2 (germline): LNHNV, YYDKDF (reference sequence). The DNA for the CDR3 is TGTGCCACCAGCGTAATCGCGGGGGCCTTAGAGAATGAGCAGTTCTTC. Its translation is CATSVIAGALENEQFF.

The genes are TRBV7-6 and TRBJ1-1; D is perhaps TRBD1 (6 bases). The V gene lost 6 bases and the J gene lost 7 bases, with 15 bases spanning the gap. Germline V lookup: CDR1 SGHVS, CDR2 FNYEAQ. This CDR3 has 13 amino acids. CDR3 sequence reads: CASSEQGMSEAFF. The CDR3 DNA is TGTGCCAGCAGTGAACAGGGTATGAGTGAAGCTTTCTTT.

The V call is TRBV11-2, the J call TRBJ2-2, with 8 bases that match TRBD2. The CDR3 covers 17 residues. Germline CDR1 SGHAT, CDR2 FQNNGV. The junction had 10 bases not matched to a gene; V was cut back by 0 bases and J by 7 bases. The CDR3 here is CASSLESSGGPIGELFF. Written as DNA, the CDR3 is TGTGCCAGCAGCTTAGAATCCTCGGGAGGGCCGATCGGGGAGCTGTTTTTT. Together with reference TRBV11-2 and TRBJ2-2, the CDR3 gives the full variable domain: EAGVAQSPRYKIIEKRQSVAFWCNPISGHATLYWYQQILGQGPKLLIQFQNNGVVDDSQLPKDRFSAERLKGVDSTLKIQPAKLEDSAVYLCASSLESSGGPIGELFFGEGSRLTVL.

The rearrangement joins TRBV15 to TRBJ1-2; D is undetermined. This CDR3 is built from 13 residues. V was pared by 1 base and J by 6 bases, with 9 bases between. Germline loops: CDR1 LNHNV, CDR2 YYDKDF (reference sequence). In DNA, the CDR3 is TGTGCCACCAGCAGAGGGAGGGAGGATGGCTACACCTTC. It translates to CATSRGREDGYTF.

V gene TRBV6-1 combines with J gene TRBJ2-7; no firm D call. Looked up from germline, CDR1 is MNHNS and CDR2 is SASEGT. The CDR3 is 15 amino acids. The ends were cut back, 4 bases at V and 1 base at J, with 14 bases in the middle. DNA of the CDR3: TGTGCCAGCAGTGCCCAGGCGTTCCGGTCCTACGAGCAGTACTTC. This codes for CASSAQAFRSYEQYF.

V usage is TRBV6-5 and J usage is TRBJ2-7; no firm D call. CDR3 length: 12 residues. The germline V gene encodes CDR1 MNHEY and CDR2 SVGAGI. With 5 bases removed from V and 4 bases from J, the gap between germline ends came to 9 bases. The CDR3 reads CASSATSYEQYF. CDR3 bases: TGTGCCAGCAGTGCCACATCTTACGAGCAGTACTTC.

The chain carries TRBV27 and TRBJ1-5; tentative D call: TRBD1 (5 bases). Per germline, CDR1 MNHEY and CDR2 SMNVEV (reference sequence). V lost 2 bases and J 5 bases, leaving 16 bases between the germline ends. The CDR3 loop spans 16 amino acids. The CDR3 sequence is CASSLEGTRGDQPQHF. The CDR3 region has the DNA TGTGCCAGCAGTTTAGAGGGGACGAGGGGTGATCAGCCCCAGCATTTT.

Only one count was recorded for this clone. The chain recombines TRBV2 with TRBJ2-2; the match to TRBD1 covers 8 bases. The V and J ends lost 0 bases and 1 base, in that order; junction bases with no gene match: 4. CDR1 SNHLY and CDR2 FYNNEI come from the germline V gene. The length of the CDR3 is 17 residues. The CDR3 loop reads CASSEAGTGKNTGELFF. Written as DNA, the CDR3 is TGTGCCAGCAGTGAAGCGGGGACAGGAAAGAACACCGGGGAGCTGTTTTTT.

The chain has TRBV7-9 and TRBJ2-7; TRBD2 matches at 8 bases. CDR1 is SEHNR, CDR2 FQNEAQ, per germline (reference sequence). This CDR3 spans 15 amino acids. Trimming at V came to 5 bases and at J to 3 bases, leaving 9 bases not matched to a gene. CDR3 bases: TGTGCCAGCAGCCCCCCCGGTAGCGGGATCTACGAGCAGTACTTC. It encodes CASSPPGSGIYEQYF. Variable domain in full (rest from reference TRBV7-9 and TRBJ2-7): DTGVSQNPRHKITKRGQNVTFRCDPISEHNRLYWYRQTLGQGPEFLTYFQNEAQLEKSRLLSDRFSAERPKGSFSTLEIQRTEQGDSAMYLCASSPPGSGIYEQYFGPGTRLTVT.

This sequence joins TRBV11-2 and TRBJ2-3; 7 nucleotides line up with TRBD2. Per germline, CDR1 SGHAT and CDR2 FQNNGV. The CDR3 contains 14 residues. Trimming cost V 5 bases and J 2 bases; bases outside gene matches: 4. This chain's CDR3 is CASSPGGITDTQYF. CDR3 nucleotides: TGTGCCAGCAGCCCCGGGGGGATCACAGATACGCAGTATTTT.

The chain employs TRBV6-6 and TRBJ2-7; weak D call: TRBD2 (6 bases). Trimming removed 6 bases at V and 2 bases at J, with 14 bases between. CDR1 and CDR2 from the germline V gene are MNHNY and SVGAGI (reference sequence). The CDR3 is made up of 14 amino acids. DNA of the CDR3: TGTGCCAGCAGCCCGGGACTTGCCCCCTACGAGCAGTACTTC. The encoded protein is CASSPGLAPYEQYF.

J is TRBJ2-1 and V is TRBV27; D perhaps matches TRBD1 (6 bases). The CDR3 loop spans 15 amino acids. Germline CDR1 is MNHEY and CDR2 is SMNVEV (reference sequence). Trimming left V 2 bases short and J 8 bases short, with 16 bases between. The CDR3 sequence is CASSLVQGKKDEQFF. CDR3 DNA sequence: TGTGCCAGCAGTTTAGTACAGGGCAAGAAGGATGAGCAGTTCTTC.

The chain uses TRBV27 and TRBJ2-3; unclear D gene. CDR3 length: 11 residues. V lost 5 bases and J 7 bases, leaving 7 bases between the germline ends. CDR1 MNHEY and CDR2 SMNVEV come from the germline V gene (reference sequence). CDR3 coding DNA: TGTGCCAGCAGTGATGGACATACGCAGTATTTT. Translating it yields CASSDGHTQYF.

The chain combines TRBV4-3 with TRBJ2-5; 11 nucleotides line up with TRBD2. The V segment lost 0 bases and the J segment 4 bases; nucleotides outside the gene matches: 4. This CDR3 has 16 residues. Germline V gives CDR1 LGHNA, CDR2 YSLEER. The CDR3 coding sequence is TGCGCCAGCAGCCAAGATCGAACTAGCGGGAGAGAGACCCAGTACTTC. Its translation is CASSQDRTSGRETQYF.

V gene TRBV27 combines with J gene TRBJ2-7; TRBD1 agrees at 7 bases. The germline V gene has CDR1 MNHEY and CDR2 SMNVEV (reference sequence). The CDR3 length is 16 residues. V gave up 3 bases and J gave up 0 bases; unmatched junction bases: 8. The CDR3 DNA follows: TGTGCCAGCAGTTTTACCGGGACAGCGAGCTCCTACGAGCAGTACTTC. Protein product: CASSFTGTASSYEQYF.

The J gene is TRBJ2-5, the V gene TRBV4-1; no clear D. Germline V CDR1 and CDR2: MGHRA, YSYEKL. V lost 1 base, J lost 1 base, and 7 bases lay in between. This CDR3 comprises 14 residues. CDR3 loop: CASSQVQPQETQYF. As DNA, the CDR3 is TGCGCCAGCAGCCAAGTACAACCCCAAGAGACCCAGTACTTC.

V and J are TRBV6-5 and TRBJ2-5, with 12 bases aligning to TRBD2. The CDR3 sequence is 15 residues long. Germline CDR1 and CDR2: MNHEY and SVGAGI. With V trimmed by 6 bases and J by 2 bases, 4 bases remained unmatched. CDR3 region: CASSPGLAGQETQYF. CDR3 DNA: TGTGCCAGCAGCCCGGGACTAGCGGGTCAAGAGACCCAGTACTTC.

The chain is built from TRBV7-9 and TRBJ2-7, with D maybe TRBD1 (5 bases). The germline V gene has CDR1 SEHNR and CDR2 FQNEAQ (reference sequence). This CDR3 is 17 amino acids long. V was pared by 5 bases and J by 4 bases, with 24 bases between. CDR3 in DNA: TGTGCCAGCAGCCCCGCCAGGGATTCAGGGCTCCAGTACGAGCAGTACTTC. Translating it yields CASSPARDSGLQYEQYF.